The present T cell receptor (beta chain) was sequenced within a study of T cell repertoires in cytomegalovirus infection. Study-level information: In public TCR beta signatures, there were indications of both CMV infection and matching HLA type.

For this clonotype: The antigen remains unidentified.

TCRdb re-called the reads with MiXCR, one entry per CDR3 protein. The sample shows 200,000 to 300,000 distinct CDR3 sequences, 12% to 15% of them seen only once. Germline values: CDR1 SGHVT, CDR2 SQSDAQ. This CDR3 has 15 amino acids. V was trimmed by 5 bases and J by 5 bases, leaving 18 bases between them. Points from the study as a whole: Dominant in the ex vivo response were TCR beta clonotypes restricted by HLA-C and specific for CMV.

The chain has TRBV7-4 and TRBJ2-5, with TRBD2 as a possible D gene (7 bases). Sequencing was done on a sample of PBMCs. This TCR was recovered from a human donor in good health (CMV status not recorded). Some clones in this sample may be carry-over from other donors' samples. The CDR3 DNA reads TGTGCCAGCAGCCACGGGGGGCTTCGTAGGGAGACCCAGTACTTC. This translates into CASSHGGLRRETQYF.